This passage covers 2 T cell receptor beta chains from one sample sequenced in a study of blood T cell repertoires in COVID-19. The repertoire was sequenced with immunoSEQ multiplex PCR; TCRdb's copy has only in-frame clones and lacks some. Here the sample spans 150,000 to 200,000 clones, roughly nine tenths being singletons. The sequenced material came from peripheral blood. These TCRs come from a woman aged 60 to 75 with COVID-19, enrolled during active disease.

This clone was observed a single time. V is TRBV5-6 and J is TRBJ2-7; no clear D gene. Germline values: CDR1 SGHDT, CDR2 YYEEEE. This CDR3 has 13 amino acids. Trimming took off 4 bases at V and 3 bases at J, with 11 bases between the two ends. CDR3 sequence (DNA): TGTGCCAGCAGCCGGGTCGGAAGCTACGAGCAGTACTTC. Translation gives CASSRVGSYEQYF.

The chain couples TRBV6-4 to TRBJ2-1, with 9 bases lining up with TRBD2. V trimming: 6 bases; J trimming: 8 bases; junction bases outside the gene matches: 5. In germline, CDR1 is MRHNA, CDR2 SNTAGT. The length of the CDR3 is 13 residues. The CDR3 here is CASRAGGVHEQFF. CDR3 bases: TGTGCCAGCAGAGCGGGAGGTGTGCATGAGCAGTTCTTC.